The 16 T cell receptor beta chains below were found in one sample sequenced in a study of CD8+CD57+ T cells in acquired aplastic anemia. Genomic DNA templated the TCR beta VDJ and CDR3 profiling. TCRdb fed the reads into MiXCR, producing one record per CDR3 protein. The data hold a few hundred thousand distinct CDR3 sequences, with 34% observed a single time. Sequenced sample: sorted CD4+, CD8+, or CD8+CD57+ T cells (not recorded which) from PBMCs. These receptors were collected from a human donor in good health, serving as a control.

The CDR3 bases are TGTGCCAGCAACTCTGTCCACATTGCGGGGGGAGGTGGCTACACCTTC. Translated: CASNSVHIAGGGGYTF. The chain recombines TRBV11-1 with TRBJ1-2; D possibly corresponds to TRBD1 (5 bases). CDR1 is SGHAT, CDR2 FQDESV, per germline (reference sequence). Trimming stripped 7 bases from V and 7 bases from J, with 25 bases between. The CDR3 has 16 amino acids.

This clonotype occurred many times. The chain has TRBV2 and TRBJ2-7; TRBD2 matches at 7 bases. Germline CDR1 is SNHLY and CDR2 is FYNNEI. With V trimmed by 9 bases and J by 3 bases, 17 bases remained unmatched. The CDR3 sequence is 16 residues long. The CDR3 nucleotides are TGTGCCAGTACTACGAACCTTTACGCTAGCGGCTACGAGCAGTACTTC. Its translation is CASTTNLYASGYEQYF.

This clonotype was counted only a few times. V gene TRBV9 combines with J gene TRBJ2-1, with D possibly TRBD2 on 6 matching bases. Germline V gene lookup returns CDR1 SGDLS and CDR2 YYNGEE. The CDR3 totals 13 residues. V lost 0 bases to trimming and J lost 8 bases, with 9 bases between them. The CDR3, as DNA: TGTGCCAGCAGCGTAGGGACGGGAGATGAGCAGTTCTTC. Amino acid sequence: CASSVGTGDEQFF.

This clonotype was observed a few times. The chain recombines TRBV2 with TRBJ1-1; 8 bases map to TRBD1. CDR1 is SNHLY and CDR2 is FYNNEI in the germline V gene. The CDR3 is 13 amino acids. J gave up 2 bases and V 8 bases, and 4 bases lay outside the gene matches. CDR3 nucleotides: TGTGCCAGCGCAGGGGGCCCCAACACTGAAGCTTTCTTT. Amino acid sequence: CASAGGPNTEAFF.

This clonotype was observed a few times. V and J are TRBV29-1 and TRBJ1-2, with D perhaps matching TRBD1 (5 bases). Trimming removed 6 bases from V and 4 bases from J, with 18 bases in between. The germline gives CDR1 SQVTM, CDR2 ANQGSEA. The CDR3 is made up of 14 amino acids. Written as DNA, the CDR3 is TGCAGCGTCGGAACTCCGGGACGGACCTATGGCTACACCTTC. Protein sequence: CSVGTPGRTYGYTF.

The genes are TRBV11-1 and TRBJ2-2; a possible D gene is TRBD2 (6 bases). The V gene's germline CDR1 is SGHAT and CDR2 FQDESV (reference sequence). Trimming took 6 bases from V and 1 from J, leaving 15 bases between them. CDR3 size: 16 residues. CDR3 region: CASRPAEAGNTGELFF. The CDR3 coding sequence is TGTGCCAGCAGACCCGCCGAAGCGGGGAACACCGGGGAGCTGTTTTTT.

This clonotype was counted many times. The chain uses TRBV7-2 and TRBJ2-7, with TRBD2 as a possible D gene (6 bases). The V end was cut by 0 bases, the J end by 1 base, with 22 bases between. Germline V gives CDR1 SGHTA, CDR2 FQGNSA. The CDR3 extends over 19 amino acids. The CDR3 DNA reads as TGTGCCAGCAGCTTAGCGTTGAGGCGGGGCTTCGGTGGATCCTACGAGCAGTACTTC. Protein: CASSLALRRGFGGSYEQYF.

This clonotype was observed a few times. The chain links TRBV5-8 to TRBJ1-3; no reliable D call. V shed 0 bases and J shed 1 base, with 8 bases lying between them. Germline V CDR1 and CDR2: SGHTS, YDEGEE. The CDR3 consists of 15 residues. CDR3 in DNA: TGTGCCAGCAGCTTGGCCGGGGAGTCTGGAAACACCATATATTTT. It is translated as CASSLAGESGNTIYF.

The gene calls are TRBV7-8 and TRBJ1-1; D call uncertain. The germline V and J ends were trimmed by 3 bases and 5 bases, with 7 bases remaining between them. The CDR3 runs 12 residues. From germline, CDR1 is SGHVS and CDR2 FQNEAQ. The CDR3 DNA reads as TGTGCCAGCAGCTTCCCGCAAACTGAAGCTTTCTTT. Translating gives CASSFPQTEAFF.

This clonotype appeared many times. The chain recombines TRBV2 with TRBJ2-5; no definite D call. In germline, CDR1 is SNHLY, CDR2 FYNNEI. The CDR3 contains 15 residues. Trimming took off 2 bases at V and 4 bases at J, with 14 bases between the two ends. Here the CDR3 reads CASSERGQSLETQYF. The CDR3 bases are TGTGCCAGCAGTGAACGTGGTCAGTCATTAGAGACCCAGTACTTC.

This clonotype showed up many times. The chain carries TRBV15 and TRBJ2-1; no reliable D call. In germline, CDR1 is LNHNV, CDR2 YYDKDF (reference sequence). The V gene lost 1 base and the J gene lost 8 bases, with 12 bases spanning the gap. This CDR3 comprises 14 residues. The CDR3 spells CATSRAPGVDEQFF. The CDR3 bases are TGTGCCACCAGCAGAGCCCCGGGCGTTGATGAGCAGTTCTTC.

Many counts were recorded for this clonotype. The chain couples TRBV20-1 to TRBJ1-2; D uncertain. The CDR3 is 12 residues long. Germline loops: CDR1 DFQATT, CDR2 SNEGSKA (reference sequence). The V gene lost 1 base and the J gene lost 5 bases, with 8 bases spanning the gap. The CDR3 DNA follows: TGCAGTGCTAGAGTCGAAGGGTATGGCTACACCTTC. It specifies CSARVEGYGYTF.

This chain connects TRBV7-9 to TRBJ2-1, with 12 positions matching TRBD1. The CDR3 totals 16 residues. Losses at the gene ends were 6 bases for V and 5 bases for J; bases not matched to a gene: 8. Germline CDR1 is SEHNR and CDR2 is FQNEAQ (reference sequence). The CDR3 DNA is TGTGCCAGCAGAAACCGGGACAGGGGGCGCGACAATGAGCAGTTCTTC. This gives the protein CASRNRDRGRDNEQFF.

This clonotype was observed at least ten times. This chain uses TRBV24-1 with TRBJ2-2; maybe TRBD1 (5 bases). The length of the CDR3 is 13 residues. The V end lost 9 bases, the J end lost 1 base, and 8 bases lay between the germline ends. CDR1 and CDR2 from the germline V gene are KGHDR and SFDVKD. The CDR3 nucleotides are TGTGCCACCTCTGGACAGAACACCGGGGAGCTGTTTTTT. Amino acid sequence: CATSGQNTGELFF.

The chain couples TRBV20-1 to TRBJ2-3; 7 bases map to TRBD2. The trim removed 0 bases at V and 3 bases at J, leaving 15 bases unmatched. The CDR3 consists of 18 residues. Germline lookup yields CDR1 DFQATT and CDR2 SNEGSKA (reference sequence). The CDR3 spells CSARDGRVWTEGTDTQYF. The CDR3 DNA sequence: TGCAGTGCTAGAGATGGGAGGGTTTGGACCGAAGGGACAGATACGCAGTATTTT.

At least ten counts were recorded for this clonotype. This chain uses TRBV19 with TRBJ1-2; D is unresolved. V was cut by 3 bases and J by 7 bases, with 12 bases left in between. CDR3 size: 13 residues. Germline CDR1 reads LNHDA; CDR2 reads SQIVND (reference sequence). The CDR3 DNA is TGTGCCAGTAGTATCGGGCAGATCGGTGGCTACACCTTC. Encoded protein: CASSIGQIGGYTF.